This TCR beta chain was sequenced during a study of T cell changes during pregnancy in multiple sclerosis. Generated by immunoSEQ multiplex PCR, the TCRdb table keeps only in-frame clones and is missing some. The table shows over 35,000 clones, with 90% occurring only once. From germline, CDR1 is WNHNN and CDR2 SYGVQD (reference sequence). This CDR3 contains 15 residues. The V end was cut by 8 bases, the J end by 2 bases, with 17 bases between. The clonotype was recovered from a female donor in good health, enrolled as a control in a pregnancy study. V is TRBV10-1 and J is TRBJ2-3, with D hard to call. This specimen was CD4+ T cells from peripheral blood mononuclear cells, taken in the first trimester of pregnancy. CDR3 in amino acids: CASPGRWSLTDTQYF. The CDR3 DNA reads as TGCGCCAGCCCCGGTCGTTGGTCGCTCACAGATACGCAGTATTTT.